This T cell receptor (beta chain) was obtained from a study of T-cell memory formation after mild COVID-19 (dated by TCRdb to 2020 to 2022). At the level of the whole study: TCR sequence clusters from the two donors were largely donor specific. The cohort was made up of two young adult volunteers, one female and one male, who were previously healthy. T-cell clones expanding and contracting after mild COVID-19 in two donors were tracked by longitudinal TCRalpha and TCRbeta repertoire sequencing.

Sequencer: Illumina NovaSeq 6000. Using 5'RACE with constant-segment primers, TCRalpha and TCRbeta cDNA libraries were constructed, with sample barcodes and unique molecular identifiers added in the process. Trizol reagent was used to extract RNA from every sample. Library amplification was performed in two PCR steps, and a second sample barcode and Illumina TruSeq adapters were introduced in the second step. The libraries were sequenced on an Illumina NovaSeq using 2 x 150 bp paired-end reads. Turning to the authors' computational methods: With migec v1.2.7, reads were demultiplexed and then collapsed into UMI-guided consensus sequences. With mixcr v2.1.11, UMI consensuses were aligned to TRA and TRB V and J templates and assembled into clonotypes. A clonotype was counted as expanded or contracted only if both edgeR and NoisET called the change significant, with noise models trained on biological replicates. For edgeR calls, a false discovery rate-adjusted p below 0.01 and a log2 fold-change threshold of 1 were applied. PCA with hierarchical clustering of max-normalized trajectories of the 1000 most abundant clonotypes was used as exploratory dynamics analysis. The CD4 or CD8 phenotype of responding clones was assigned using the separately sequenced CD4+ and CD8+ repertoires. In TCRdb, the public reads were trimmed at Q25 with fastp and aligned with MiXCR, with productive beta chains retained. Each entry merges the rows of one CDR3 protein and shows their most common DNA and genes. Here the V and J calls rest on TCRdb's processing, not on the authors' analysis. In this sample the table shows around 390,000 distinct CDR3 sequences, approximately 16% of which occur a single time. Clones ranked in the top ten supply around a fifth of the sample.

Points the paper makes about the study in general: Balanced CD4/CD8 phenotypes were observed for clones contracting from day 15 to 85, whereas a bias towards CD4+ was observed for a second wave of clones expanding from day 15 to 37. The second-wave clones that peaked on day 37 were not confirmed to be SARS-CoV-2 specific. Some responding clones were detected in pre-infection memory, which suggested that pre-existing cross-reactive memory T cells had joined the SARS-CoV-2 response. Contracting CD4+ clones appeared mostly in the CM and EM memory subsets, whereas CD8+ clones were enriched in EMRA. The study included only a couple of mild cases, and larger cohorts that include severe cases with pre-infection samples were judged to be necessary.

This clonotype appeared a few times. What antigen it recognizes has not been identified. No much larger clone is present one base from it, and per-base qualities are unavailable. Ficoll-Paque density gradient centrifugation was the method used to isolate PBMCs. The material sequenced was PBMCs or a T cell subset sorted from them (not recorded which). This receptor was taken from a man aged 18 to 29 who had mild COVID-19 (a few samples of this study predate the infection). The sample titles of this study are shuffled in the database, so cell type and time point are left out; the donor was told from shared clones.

The DNA sequence follows: TGTGCCAGCAGCTCGGACCTCGGAAATACGCAGTATTTT. It encodes CASSSDLGNTQYF. The rearrangement combines TRBV7-9 with TRBJ2-3, with the identity of the D gene unclear. CDR1 and CDR2 were assigned from the germline V gene (reference sequence) as SEHNR and FQNEAQ. Trimming removed 4 bases from V and 7 bases from J, leaving 12 bases between the germline ends. Its CDR3 holds 13 amino acids, cysteine through phenylalanine. The entry retains the CDR3 DNA only, 39 bases that are in frame from base 1.